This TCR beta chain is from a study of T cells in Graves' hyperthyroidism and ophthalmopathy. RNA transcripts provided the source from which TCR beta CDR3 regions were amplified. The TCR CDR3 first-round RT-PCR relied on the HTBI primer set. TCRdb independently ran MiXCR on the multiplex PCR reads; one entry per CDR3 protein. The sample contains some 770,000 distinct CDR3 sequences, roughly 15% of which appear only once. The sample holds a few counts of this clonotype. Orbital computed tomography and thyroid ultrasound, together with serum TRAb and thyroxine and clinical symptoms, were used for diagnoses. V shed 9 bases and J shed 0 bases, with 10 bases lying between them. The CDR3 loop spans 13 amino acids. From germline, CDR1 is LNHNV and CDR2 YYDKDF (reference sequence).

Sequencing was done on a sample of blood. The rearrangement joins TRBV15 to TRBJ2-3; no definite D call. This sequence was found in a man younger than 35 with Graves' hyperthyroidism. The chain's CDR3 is CATAGISTDTQYF. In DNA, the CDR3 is TGTGCCACGGCCGGCATTAGCACAGATACGCAGTATTTT. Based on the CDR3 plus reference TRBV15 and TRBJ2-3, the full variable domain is DAMVIQNPRYQVTQFGKPVTLSCSQTLNHNVMYWYQQKSSQAPKLLFHYYDKDFNNEADTPDNFQSRRPNTSFCFLDIRSPGLGDTAMYLCATAGISTDTQYFGPGTRLTVL.